This TCR beta chain came from a study of T cell responses to AZD1222 COVID-19 vaccine. Findings and caveats of the study: Spike-specific TCR breadth and depth both grew after two AZD1222 doses. Clonal diversity may have been underestimated, and the donors were mostly white British, with more females than males.

This clone was found once. Its matching antigen is unknown. Whether given at about 4 or about 12 weeks, second doses were pooled. The germline CDR1 and CDR2 sequences are SNHLY and FYNNEI. Losses at the gene ends were 4 bases for V and 7 bases for J; bases not matched to a gene: 10. The CDR3 loop spans 15 amino acids. Using immunoSEQ multiplex PCR, the repertoire was profiled, and TCRdb retains in-frame clones only, with some absent. The data show 150,000 to 200,000 clones, roughly nine tenths seen once. The sequenced sample was peripheral blood, obtained 28 days after the second AZD1222 dose. V gene TRBV2 combines with J gene TRBJ1-5; 7 nucleotides agree with TRBD1. This clonotype originated in an adult who received the AZD1222 COVID-19 vaccine. In DNA form, the CDR3 reads TGTGCCAGCAGTGTACAGGGGAGAACTGGGCAGCCCCAGCATTTT. Its protein product is CASSVQGRTGQPQHF.